Detailed here is one T cell receptor beta chain. Its target is unknown. This sample also contains other DNA sequences that code for the same CDR3. This record comes from a study of shared clonotypes between healthy human individuals. The assay was immunoSEQ multiplex PCR, and TCRdb's table has in-frame clones only and misses some. The sample shows about 2.1 million clones, about 93% of them seen only once. Cells designated naive CD8 were CD45RO-negative and were positively selected for CCR7, with terminally differentiated effector memory CD45RA+ cells excluded. Whole-study results and caveats: For naive CD4 cells, 5% to 6.5% of clonotypes were shared across a few donors. Clonotype sharing levels among donors were expected to vary with sequencing depth.

The V end lost 1 base, the J end lost 6 bases, and 7 bases lay between the germline ends. Germline CDR1 is SEHNR and CDR2 is FQNEAQ (reference sequence). The CDR3 spans 13 residues. The sample comprised naive CD8+ T cells from PBMCs. The chain combines TRBV7-9 with TRBJ1-5; D is unclear. The sequence came from a man younger than 35 in good health. Some clones in this sample may be carry-over from other donors' samples. As DNA, the CDR3 is TGTGCCAGCAGCTTAGATCGTGTTCAGCCCCAGCATTTT. The encoded protein is CASSLDRVQPQHF.